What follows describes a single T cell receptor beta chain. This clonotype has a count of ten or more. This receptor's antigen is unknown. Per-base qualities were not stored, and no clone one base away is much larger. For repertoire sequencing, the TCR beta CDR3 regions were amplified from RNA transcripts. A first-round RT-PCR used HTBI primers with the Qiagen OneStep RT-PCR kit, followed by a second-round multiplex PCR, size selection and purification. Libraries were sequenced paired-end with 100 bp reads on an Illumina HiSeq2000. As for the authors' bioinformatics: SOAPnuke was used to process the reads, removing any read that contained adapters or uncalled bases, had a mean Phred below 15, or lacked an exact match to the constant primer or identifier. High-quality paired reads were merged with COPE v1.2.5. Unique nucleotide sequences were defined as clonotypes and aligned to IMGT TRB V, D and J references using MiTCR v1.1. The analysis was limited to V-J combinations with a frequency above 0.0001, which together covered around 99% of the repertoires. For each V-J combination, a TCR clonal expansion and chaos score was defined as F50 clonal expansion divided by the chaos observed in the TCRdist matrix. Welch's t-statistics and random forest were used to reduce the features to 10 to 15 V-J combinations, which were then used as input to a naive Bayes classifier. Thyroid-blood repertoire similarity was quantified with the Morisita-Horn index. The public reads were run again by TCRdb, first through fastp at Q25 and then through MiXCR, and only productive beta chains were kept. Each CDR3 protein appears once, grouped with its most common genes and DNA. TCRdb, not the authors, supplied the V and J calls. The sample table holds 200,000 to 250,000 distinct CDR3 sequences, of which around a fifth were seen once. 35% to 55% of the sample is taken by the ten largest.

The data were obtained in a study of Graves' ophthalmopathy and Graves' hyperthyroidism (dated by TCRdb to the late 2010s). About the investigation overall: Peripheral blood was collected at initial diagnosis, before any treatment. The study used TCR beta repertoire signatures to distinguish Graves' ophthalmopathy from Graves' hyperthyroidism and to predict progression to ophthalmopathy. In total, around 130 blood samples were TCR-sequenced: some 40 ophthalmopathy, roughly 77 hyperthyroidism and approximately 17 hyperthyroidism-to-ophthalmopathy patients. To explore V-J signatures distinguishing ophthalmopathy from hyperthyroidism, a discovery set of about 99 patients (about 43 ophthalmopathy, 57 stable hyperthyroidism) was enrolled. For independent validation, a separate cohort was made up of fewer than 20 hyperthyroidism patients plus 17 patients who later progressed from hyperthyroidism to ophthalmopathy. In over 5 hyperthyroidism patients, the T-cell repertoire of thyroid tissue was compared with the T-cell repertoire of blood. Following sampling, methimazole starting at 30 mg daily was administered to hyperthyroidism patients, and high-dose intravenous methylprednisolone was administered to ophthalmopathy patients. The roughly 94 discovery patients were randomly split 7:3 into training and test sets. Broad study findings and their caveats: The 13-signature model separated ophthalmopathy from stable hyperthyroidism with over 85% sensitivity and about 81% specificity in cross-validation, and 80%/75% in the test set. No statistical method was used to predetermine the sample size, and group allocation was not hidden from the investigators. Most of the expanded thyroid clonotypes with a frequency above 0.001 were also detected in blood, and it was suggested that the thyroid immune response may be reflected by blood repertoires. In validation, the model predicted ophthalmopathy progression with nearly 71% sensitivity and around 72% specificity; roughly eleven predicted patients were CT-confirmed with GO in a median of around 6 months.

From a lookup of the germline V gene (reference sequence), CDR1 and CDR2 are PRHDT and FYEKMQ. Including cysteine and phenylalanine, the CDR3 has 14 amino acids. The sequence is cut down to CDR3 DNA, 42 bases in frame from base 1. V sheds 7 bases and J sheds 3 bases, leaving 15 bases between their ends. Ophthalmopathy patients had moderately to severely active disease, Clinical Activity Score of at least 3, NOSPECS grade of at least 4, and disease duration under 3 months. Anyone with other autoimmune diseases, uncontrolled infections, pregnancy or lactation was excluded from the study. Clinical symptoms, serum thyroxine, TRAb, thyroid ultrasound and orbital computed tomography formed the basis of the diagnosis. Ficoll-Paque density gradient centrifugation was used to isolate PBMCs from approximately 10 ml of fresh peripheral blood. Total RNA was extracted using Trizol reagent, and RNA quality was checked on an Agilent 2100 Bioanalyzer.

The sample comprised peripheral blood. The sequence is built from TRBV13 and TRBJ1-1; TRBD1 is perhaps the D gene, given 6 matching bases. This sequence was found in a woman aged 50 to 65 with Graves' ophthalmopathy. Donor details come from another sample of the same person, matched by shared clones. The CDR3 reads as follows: CASKTTGRDTEAFF. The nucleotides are TGTGCCAGCAAGACTACAGGGAGGGACACTGAAGCTTTCTTT.